The count of the clone carrying this TCR beta chain is one. The germline CDR1 and CDR2 sequences are SGDLS and YYNGEE. The CDR3 length is 14 residues. V lost 0 bases and J 7 bases, leaving 11 bases between the germline ends. This entry is derived from a study of blood T cell repertoires in COVID-19. For the study at large: Material from acute and convalescent COVID-19 was sourced from the United States, Italy and Spain.

Data came from immunoSEQ multiplex PCR; TCRdb stores just in-frame clones and leaves some out. The data show some 220,000 clones, with approximately 78% seen just once and approximately 5.6% held by the top ten. The chain recombines TRBV9 with TRBJ1-5, with D uncertain. Sequencing was carried out using peripheral blood. The sequence was obtained from a woman in her 70s with COVID-19, enrolled during active disease. The CDR3 coding sequence is TGTGCCAGCAGCGTAGGATCCGGTACCCAGCCCCAGCATTTT. Translation gives CASSVGSGTQPQHF.